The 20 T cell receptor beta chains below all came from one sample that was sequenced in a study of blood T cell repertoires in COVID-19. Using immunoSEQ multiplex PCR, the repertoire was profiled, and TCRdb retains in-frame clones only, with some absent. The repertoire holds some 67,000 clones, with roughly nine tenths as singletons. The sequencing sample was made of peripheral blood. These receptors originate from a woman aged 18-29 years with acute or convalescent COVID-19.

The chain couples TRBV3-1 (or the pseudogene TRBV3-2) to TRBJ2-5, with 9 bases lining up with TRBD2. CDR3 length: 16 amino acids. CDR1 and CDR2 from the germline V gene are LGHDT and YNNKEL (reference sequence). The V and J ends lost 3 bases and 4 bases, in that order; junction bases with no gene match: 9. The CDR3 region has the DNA TGTGCCAGCAGCCAGGGACGGCGGGGGGGCCCAGAGACCCAGTACTTC. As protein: CASSQGRRGGPETQYF.

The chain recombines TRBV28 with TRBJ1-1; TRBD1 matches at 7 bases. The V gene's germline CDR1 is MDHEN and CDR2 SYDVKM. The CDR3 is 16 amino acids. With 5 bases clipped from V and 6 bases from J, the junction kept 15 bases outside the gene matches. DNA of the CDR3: TGTGCCAGCAGTAACCCCGGGGCCGGGACAGCCCCTGAAGCTTTCTTT. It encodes CASSNPGAGTAPEAFF.

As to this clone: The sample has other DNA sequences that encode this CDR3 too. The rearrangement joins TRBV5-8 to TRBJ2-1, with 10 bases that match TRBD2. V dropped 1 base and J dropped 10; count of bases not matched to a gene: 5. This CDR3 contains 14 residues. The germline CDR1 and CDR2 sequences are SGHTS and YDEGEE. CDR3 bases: TGTGCCAGCAGCTTGAGCGGGGGGGCAGGAGAGCAGTTCTTC. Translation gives CASSLSGGAGEQFF.

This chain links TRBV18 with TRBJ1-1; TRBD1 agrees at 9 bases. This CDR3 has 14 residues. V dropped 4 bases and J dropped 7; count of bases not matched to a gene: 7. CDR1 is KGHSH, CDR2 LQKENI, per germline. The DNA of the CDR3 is TGTGCCAGCTCACTTGCCCGGGACAGGGTTGAAGCTTTCTTT. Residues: CASSLARDRVEAFF.

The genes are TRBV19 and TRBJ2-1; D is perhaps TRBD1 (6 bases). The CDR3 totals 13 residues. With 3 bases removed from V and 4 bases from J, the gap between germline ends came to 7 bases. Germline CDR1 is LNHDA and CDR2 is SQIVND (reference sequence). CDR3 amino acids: CASSIGQYNEQFF. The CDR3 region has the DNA TGTGCCAGTAGTATTGGACAGTACAATGAGCAGTTCTTC.

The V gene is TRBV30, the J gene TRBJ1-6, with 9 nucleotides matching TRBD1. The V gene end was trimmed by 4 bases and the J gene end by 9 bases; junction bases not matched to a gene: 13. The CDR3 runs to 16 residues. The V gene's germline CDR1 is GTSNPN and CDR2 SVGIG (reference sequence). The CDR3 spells CAWTRLPGQGSSPLHF. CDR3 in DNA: TGTGCCTGGACCAGGTTGCCGGGACAGGGAAGTTCACCCCTCCACTTT. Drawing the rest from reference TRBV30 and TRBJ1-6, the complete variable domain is SQTIHQWPATLVQPVGSPLSLECTVEGTSNPNLYWYRQAAGRGLQLLFYSVGIGQISSEVPQNLSASRPQDRQFILSSKKLLLSDSGFYLCAWTRLPGQGSSPLHFGNGTRLTVT.

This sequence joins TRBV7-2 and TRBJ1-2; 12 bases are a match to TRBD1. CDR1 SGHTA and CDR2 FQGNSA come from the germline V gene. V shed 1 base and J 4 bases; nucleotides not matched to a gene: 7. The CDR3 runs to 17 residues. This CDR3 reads CASSLGPGGQGAYGYTF. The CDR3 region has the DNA TGTGCCAGCAGCTTAGGTCCTGGGGGACAGGGGGCCTATGGCTACACCTTC.

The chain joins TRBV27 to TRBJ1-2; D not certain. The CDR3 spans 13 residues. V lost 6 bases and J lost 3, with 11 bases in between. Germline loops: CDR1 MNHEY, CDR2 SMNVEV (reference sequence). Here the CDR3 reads CASSGAGYYGYTF. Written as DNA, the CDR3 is TGTGCCAGCAGCGGAGCCGGATACTATGGCTACACCTTC.

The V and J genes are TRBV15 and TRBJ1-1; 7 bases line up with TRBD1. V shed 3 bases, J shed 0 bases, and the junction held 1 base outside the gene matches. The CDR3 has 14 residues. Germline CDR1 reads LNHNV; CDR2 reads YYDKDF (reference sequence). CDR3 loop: CATSSGTVNTEAFF. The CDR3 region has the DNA TGTGCCACCAGCAGCGGGACAGTGAACACTGAAGCTTTCTTT.

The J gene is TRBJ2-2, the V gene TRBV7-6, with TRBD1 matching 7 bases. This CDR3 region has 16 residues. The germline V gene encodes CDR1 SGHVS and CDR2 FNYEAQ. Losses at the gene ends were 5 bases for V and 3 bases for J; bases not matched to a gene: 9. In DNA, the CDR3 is TGTGCCAGCAGCCCAGGGACAGCTGATTACACCGGGGAGCTGTTTTTT. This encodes CASSPGTADYTGELFF. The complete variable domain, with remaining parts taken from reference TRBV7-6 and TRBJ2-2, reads GAGVSQSPRYKVTKRGQDVALRCDPISGHVSLYWYRQALGQGPEFLTYFNYEAQQDKSGLPNDRFSAERPEGSISTLTIQRTEQRDSAMYRCASSPGTADYTGELFFGEGSRLTVL.

CDR3 residues: CASSAGSGANVLTF. CDR3 in DNA: TGTGCCAGTAGTGCAGGGTCTGGGGCCAACGTCCTGACTTTC. The chain combines TRBV19 with TRBJ2-6; weak D call: TRBD1 (5 bases). This CDR3 spans 14 amino acids. Germline lookup yields CDR1 LNHDA and CDR2 SQIVND (reference sequence). The ends were cut back, 5 bases at V and 1 base at J, with 6 bases in the middle.

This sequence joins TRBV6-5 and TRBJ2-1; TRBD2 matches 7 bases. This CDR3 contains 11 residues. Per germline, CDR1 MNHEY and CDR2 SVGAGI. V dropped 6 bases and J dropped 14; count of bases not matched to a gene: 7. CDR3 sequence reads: CASRQLAKEFF. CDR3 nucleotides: TGTGCCAGCAGGCAACTAGCGAAAGAGTTCTTC.

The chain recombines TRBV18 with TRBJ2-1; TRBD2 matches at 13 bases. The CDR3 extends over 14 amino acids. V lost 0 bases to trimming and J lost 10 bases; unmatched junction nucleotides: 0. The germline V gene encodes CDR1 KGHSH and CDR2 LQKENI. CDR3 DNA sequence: TGTGCCAGCTCACCACCGGGACTAGCGGGGGAGCAGTTCTTC. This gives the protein CASSPPGLAGEQFF.

The CDR3 reads CASSRGQGLFF. CDR3 coding DNA: TGTGCCAGCAGTCGAGGACAGGGACTGTTTTTT. The gene calls are TRBV3-1 (or the pseudogene TRBV3-2) and TRBJ2-2, with 8 bases fitting TRBD1. CDR3 length equals 11 residues. From germline, CDR1 is LGHDT and CDR2 YNNKEL (reference sequence). V dropped 6 bases and J dropped 14; count of bases not matched to a gene: 5.

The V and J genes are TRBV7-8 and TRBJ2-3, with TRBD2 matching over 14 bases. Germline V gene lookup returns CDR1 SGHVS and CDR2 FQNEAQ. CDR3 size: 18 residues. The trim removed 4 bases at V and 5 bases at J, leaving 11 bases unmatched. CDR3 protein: CASSSHRLAGGPKDTQYF. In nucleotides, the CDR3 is TGTGCCAGCAGCTCACACCGACTAGCGGGGGGGCCTAAAGATACGCAGTATTTT.

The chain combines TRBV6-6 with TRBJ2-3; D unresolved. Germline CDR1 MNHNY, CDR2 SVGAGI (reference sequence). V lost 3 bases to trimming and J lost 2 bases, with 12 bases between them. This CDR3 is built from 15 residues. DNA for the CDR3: TGTGCCAGCAGTTATTCTGACACACACACAGATACGCAGTATTTT. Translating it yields CASSYSDTHTDTQYF.

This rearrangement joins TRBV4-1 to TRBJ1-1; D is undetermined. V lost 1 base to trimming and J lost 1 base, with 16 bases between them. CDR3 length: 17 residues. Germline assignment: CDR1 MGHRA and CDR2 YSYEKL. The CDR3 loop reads CASSQVRREGPNTEAFF. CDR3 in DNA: TGCGCCAGCAGCCAAGTACGTCGGGAAGGACCGAACACTGAAGCTTTCTTT.

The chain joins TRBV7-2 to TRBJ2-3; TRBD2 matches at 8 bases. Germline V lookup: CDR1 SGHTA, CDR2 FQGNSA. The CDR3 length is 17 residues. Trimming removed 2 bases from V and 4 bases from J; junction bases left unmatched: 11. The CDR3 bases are TGTGCCAGCAGCTTATGGGGGGCGGGAGGACGGGCAGATACGCAGTATTTT. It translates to CASSLWGAGGRADTQYF.

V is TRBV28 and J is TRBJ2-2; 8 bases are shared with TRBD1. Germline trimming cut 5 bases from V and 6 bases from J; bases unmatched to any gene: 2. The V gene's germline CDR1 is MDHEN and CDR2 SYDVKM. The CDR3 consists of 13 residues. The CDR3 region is CASSEQGAGELFF. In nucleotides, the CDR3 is TGTGCCAGCAGTGAACAGGGGGCCGGGGAGCTGTTTTTT. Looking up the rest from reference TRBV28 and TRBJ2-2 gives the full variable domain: DVKVTQSSRYLVKRTGEKVFLECVQDMDHENMFWYRQDPGLGLRLIYFSYDVKMKEKGDIPEGYSVSREKKERFSLILESASTNQTSMYLCASSEQGAGELFFGEGSRLTVL.

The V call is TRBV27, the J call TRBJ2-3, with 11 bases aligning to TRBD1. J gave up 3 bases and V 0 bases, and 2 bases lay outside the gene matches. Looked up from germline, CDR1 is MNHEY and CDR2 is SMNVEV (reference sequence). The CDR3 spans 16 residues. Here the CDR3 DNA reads TGTGCCAGCAGTTTATCCGGGACAGGGGGTACAGATACGCAGTATTTT. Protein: CASSLSGTGGTDTQYF.